The rows below give T cell receptor beta chains drawn from one sample of a study of beta chain features in type 1 diabetes. Generated by immunoSEQ multiplex PCR, the TCRdb table keeps only in-frame clones and is missing some. Among 120,000 or so clones, roughly 17% were seen once, and the ten largest hold roughly 2.6%. Sequenced: central memory CD4+ T cells from blood. These TCRs come from a man in his late teens or twenties with type 1 diabetes. The CDR3 runs from the conserved cysteine through the conserved F or W. D genes are given only for firm matches. Part of the rows lack a size; the others show once, few, many or a class for expanded clones.

TRBJ2-7,-,TRBV14,TRBD2,TGTGCCAGCAGCCAAGGACTAGCGGGAGCCTACGAGCAGTACTTC,CASSQGLAGAYEQYF
TRBJ1-3,-,TRBV30,TRBD1,TGTGCCAGCCGACAGGGGCCTCCCTCTGGAAACACCATATATTTT,CASRQGPPSGNTIYF
TRBJ1-2,few,TRBV27,-,TGTGCCAGCAGTTTAAGGGGCAGGGGAGAAAGATATGGCTACACCTTC,CASSLRGRGERYGYTF
TRBJ2-3,-,TRBV29-1,-,TGCAGCGTTGAGGGTTGGGCAGGGGTTGCAGATACGCAGTATTTT,CSVEGWAGVADTQYF
TRBJ2-5,few,TRBV21-1,-,TGTGCCAGCAGCAAAGCCCCAAGGAAACAGGGGGCGCGAGAGACCCAGTACTTC,CASSKAPRKQGARETQYF
TRBJ2-3,-,TRBV7-2,TRBD2,TGTGCCAGCAGGGGACTAGCGGGGCCTAGCGATACGCAGTATTTT,CASRGLAGPSDTQYF
TRBJ2-6,few,TRBV30,-,TGTGCCTGGAGTGTGGGGGCAAGCTCTGGGGCCAACGTCCTGACTTTC,CAWSVGASSGANVLTF
TRBJ2-7,few,TRBV7-9,-,TGTGCCAGCAGCTTCCTGACGGGGGAATACGAGCAGTACTTC,CASSFLTGEYEQYF
TRBJ2-1,-,TRBV7-2,-,TGTGCCAGCAGCCCTAATCACGGGGATGAGCAGTTCTTC,CASSPNHGDEQFF
TRBJ2-5,few,TRBV6-1,-,TGTGCCAGCAGTGAAGCTTGGGCATCGTCGGGGACCCAGTACTTC,CASSEAWASSGTQYF
TRBJ2-1,few,TRBV5-1,TRBD2,TGCGCCAGCAGCTCCGGGACTAGCGTTTACAATGAGCAGTTCTTC,CASSSGTSVYNEQFF
TRBJ1-5,few,TRBV2,TRBD1,TGTGCCAGTACTCCGGGACAGGGAAATCAGCCCCAGCATTTT,CASTPGQGNQPQHF
TRBJ1-2,few,TRBV6-5,-,TGTGCCAGCAGTTACTCAAGTGGCAGGGGTAATGGCTACACCTTC,CASSYSSGRGNGYTF
TRBJ2-1,-,TRBV7-2,-,TGTGCCAGCAGCTTTTACATAGCCAATGAGCAGTTCTTC,CASSFYIANEQFF
TRBJ1-5,many,TRBV2,-,TGTGCCAGCAAGGGGGTCGGGAATCAGCCCCAGCATTTT,CASKGVGNQPQHF
TRBJ1-2,-,TRBV4-3,-,TGCGCCAGCAGCCAAGATTTAGAATATGGCTACACCTTC,CASSQDLEYGYTF
TRBJ2-7,few,TRBV7-2,-,TGTGCCAGCAGCTTCTCCGGGACAACCTACGAGCAGTACTTC,CASSFSGTTYEQYF
TRBJ2-5,few,TRBV5-1,TRBD1,TGCGCCAGCAGCTTGGGACAGGGGGCTTGGGAGACCCAGTACTTC,CASSLGQGAWETQYF
TRBJ2-2,-,TRBV30,-,TGTGCCCGACGAAACAGCCTATCCATTGGGGAGCTGTTTTTT,CARRNSLSIGELFF
TRBJ2-3,-,TRBV7-6,TRBD2,TGTGCCAGCAGCCCCCGGGGTAGCGGGAGGCTGAGCACAGATACGCAGTATTTT,CASSPRGSGRLSTDTQYF
TRBJ2-4,few,TRBV11-2,-,TGTGCCAGCAGCTTGGCCGGGGGAATCCTAGACAAAAACATTCAGTACTTC,CASSLAGGILDKNIQYF
TRBJ2-1,-,TRBV15,TRBD2,TGTGCCACCAGCAGAGATGTCGCGGGAGGGCATTTTGAGCAGTTCTTC,CATSRDVAGGHFEQFF
TRBJ2-3,once,TRBV30,TRBD2,TGTGCCCACAAACTAGCGGGAGCGAGAGATACGCAGTATTTT,CAHKLAGARDTQYF
TRBJ2-5,many,TRBV27,TRBD2,TGTGCCAGCAGTTTTGGGACTAGCGGGGGCCGAGAGACCCAGTACTTC,CASSFGTSGGRETQYF
TRBJ1-6,-,TRBV6-1,TRBD1,TGTGCCAGCAGTGAAGCCCTGCCTACAGGGGGATCTAATTCACCCCTCCACTTT,CASSEALPTGGSNSPLHF
TRBJ2-3,-,TRBV7-3,-,TGTGCCAGCAGCTTACGTGGCGGGGATGGTGGTACGCAGTATTTT,CASSLRGGDGGTQYF
TRBJ2-2,-,TRBV25-1,-,TGTGCCAGCAGTGATCGGGAGAACACCGGGGAGCTGTTTTTT,CASSDRENTGELFF
TRBJ1-6,-,TRBV2,-,TGTGCCAGCAATAGGACCCCTAATTCACCCCTCCACTTT,CASNRTPNSPLHF
TRBJ1-4,few,TRBV28,-,TGTGCCAGCAGTTTAAGCACAGGAGGTAATGAAAAACTGTTTTTT,CASSLSTGGNEKLFF
TRBJ1-1,once,TRBV27,-,TGTGCCAGCAGTTTTAGGTTCGAGGGGAACACTGAAGCTTTCTTT,CASSFRFEGNTEAFF
TRBJ1-1,-,TRBV5-6,-,TGTGCCAGCAGCTTGGAGGGTTACGTGAACACTGAAGCTTTCTTT,CASSLEGYVNTEAFF
TRBJ2-5,many,TRBV7-9,-,TGTGCCAGCAGCTTAGCGGAAGAGACCCAGTACTTC,CASSLAEETQYF
TRBJ2-1,-,TRBV5-4,TRBD2,TGTGCCAGCAGCATGGGTGGACTAGCGGATAATGAGCAGTTCTTC,CASSMGGLADNEQFF
TRBJ1-2,-,TRBV30,-,TGTGCCTGGAGACGACAGGAAACAGAAGGCTACACCTTC,CAWRRQETEGYTF
TRBJ2-7,few,TRBV27,-,TGTGCCAGCACATCACTCGGGGGGCCCTACGAGCAGTACTTC,CASTSLGGPYEQYF
TRBJ2-2,-,TRBV30,TRBD2,TGTGCCTGGAGTCCGAGGACAGGGACTAGCGTTGCCGGGGAGCTGTTTTTT,CAWSPRTGTSVAGELFF
TRBJ2-7,few,TRBV19,TRBD1,TGTGCCAGTAGTGGGGACAGGGCCCACGAGCAGTACTTC,CASSGDRAHEQYF
TRBJ1-4,-,TRBV4-2,-,TGTGCCAGCACGTATAGCCCGGGGTTGGACGAAAAACTGTTTTTT,CASTYSPGLDEKLFF
TRBJ2-1,few,TRBV4-1,-,TGCGCCAGCAACCGGGCGGGAAGCAGCGATGAGCAGTTCTTC,CASNRAGSSDEQFF
TRBJ1-1,few,TRBV29-1,-,TGCAGCGTTGAGAACTCCCTAATGAACACTGAAGCTTTCTTT,CSVENSLMNTEAFF
TRBJ1-1,few,TRBV4-1,TRBD1,TGCGCCAGCAGGCAATTCTCACCACTTAGGGGGCAGGTCGCTGAAGCTTTCTTT,CASRQFSPLRGQVAEAFF
TRBJ1-5,-,TRBV7-8,-,TGTGCCAGCAGCCCGAAGCGGGATCAGCCCCAGCATTTT,CASSPKRDQPQHF
TRBJ2-5,few,TRBV7-2,-,TGTGCCAGCAGTTCTCCCCAAGAGACCCAGTACTTC,CASSSPQETQYF
TRBJ1-4,-,TRBV5-8,-,TGTGCCAGCAGCTCCCACTTTCAGGGTGAAAAACTGTTTTTT,CASSSHFQGEKLFF
TRBJ2-1,few,TRBV11-3,TRBD2,TGTGCCAGCAGCTCCCTAGCGGGAAGTGAGCAGTTCTTC,CASSSLAGSEQFF
TRBJ1-1,few,TRBV7-2,TRBD1,TGTGCCAGCAGCCCAGGGACAGGGAACGTTGAAGCTTTCTTT,CASSPGTGNVEAFF
TRBJ2-5,many,TRBV29-1,TRBD2,TGCAGCGCCCTTCGACTAGCGGGAGGGCAGGAGACCCAGTACTTC,CSALRLAGGQETQYF
TRBJ1-1,many,TRBV2,-,TGTGCCAGCAGTGTTCAACAGACTGAAGCTTTCTTT,CASSVQQTEAFF
TRBJ2-1,-,TRBV19,-,TGTGCCAGTAGTACCCCAGGGGCCCCCAATTTCGGTCAGTTCTTC,CASSTPGAPNFGQFF
TRBJ1-1,few,TRBV29-1,TRBD1,TGCAGCGTCGCCCCGGGACAGGCTCTCACTGAAGCTTTCTTT,CSVAPGQALTEAFF
TRBJ2-5,few,TRBV9,-,TGTGCCAGCAGCGTGGGGCAAGAGACCCAGTACTTC,CASSVGQETQYF
TRBJ1-5,few,TRBV25-1,TRBD1,TGTGCCAGCACCGGACAGGGATATCAGCCCCAGCATTTT,CASTGQGYQPQHF
TRBJ1-1,-,TRBV20-1,TRBD1,TGCAGTGCTGAAGGACAGGGTGAAGCTTTCTTT,CSAEGQGEAFF
TRBJ2-7,-,TRBV18,TRBD1,TGTGCCAGCTCACCTCGGACAGGTAAATACGAGCAGTACTTC,CASSPRTGKYEQYF